This T cell receptor beta chain derives from a study of cytomegalovirus exposure and HLA in healthy donors. Study-level results: In vitro data verified a few CMV-associated chains as specific for CMV antigens. The sole available immune exposure information was CMV serostatus.

Details on this clone: Its specificity is unknown.

The ends lost 5 bases at V and 2 bases at J; junction bases unmatched: 4. Germline assignment: CDR1 SNHLY and CDR2 FYNNEI. The CDR3 runs 14 residues. The PCR had 60 Vbeta and 13 Jbeta primers. Libraries were prepared by immunoSEQ multiplex PCR; TCRdb keeps only in-frame clonotypes and omits some of them. The repertoire has 150,000 to 200,000 clones, around 82% of them found once; the top ten carry approximately 5.1%. Sequenced input: PBMCs. The origin of this receptor is a man aged 40-55 years in good health and CMV-seronegative. J is TRBJ1-1 and V is TRBV2; 8 bases line up with TRBD1. The CDR3 sequence is CASSIQGANTEAFF. The CDR3 coding sequence is TGTGCCAGCAGTATCCAGGGGGCTAACACTGAAGCTTTCTTT.